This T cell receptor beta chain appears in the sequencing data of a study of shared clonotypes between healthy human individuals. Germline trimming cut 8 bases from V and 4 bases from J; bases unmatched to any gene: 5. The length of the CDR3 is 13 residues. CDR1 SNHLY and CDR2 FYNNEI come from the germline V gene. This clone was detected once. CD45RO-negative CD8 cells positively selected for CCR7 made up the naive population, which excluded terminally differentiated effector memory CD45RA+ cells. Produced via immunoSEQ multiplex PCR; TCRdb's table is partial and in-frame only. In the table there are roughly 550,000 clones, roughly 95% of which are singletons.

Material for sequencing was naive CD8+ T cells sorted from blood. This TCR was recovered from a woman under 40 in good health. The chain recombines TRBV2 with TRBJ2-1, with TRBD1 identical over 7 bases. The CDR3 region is CASSGDSYNEQFF. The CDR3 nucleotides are TGTGCCAGCTCCGGGGACAGTTACAATGAGCAGTTCTTC.